Listed below are T cell receptor beta chains from one sample, sequenced in a study of human T cells and chemical hapten exposure. TCRdb called the RACE reads again in MiXCR, with one record for every CDR3 protein. The repertoire consists of 340,000 or so distinct CDR3 sequences, with around 6.9% occurring once and the leading ten covering around 8.2%. Sample: whole blood, taken in connection with sensitization to the hapten diphenylcyclopropenone (DPC). Source of these receptors: a woman under 30 with alopecia areata. Some clones in this sample may be carry-over from other donors' samples. The CDR3 runs from the conserved cysteine through the conserved F or W. The D gene is left open where the match is weak. Where a row states a size, it is once, few, many or the class of an expanded clone; other rows omit it.

j_gene | abundance | v_gene | d_gene | CDR3aa | CDR3nt
TRBJ2-7 | few | TRBV29-1 | NA | CSVVTAPFYEQYF | TGCAGCGTTGTTACAGCCCCTTTCTACGAGCAGTACTTC
TRBJ2-5 | NA | TRBV6-6 | TRBD1 | CASSVGTGNQETQYF | TGTGCCAGCAGTGTAGGGACAGGGAACCAAGAGACCCAGTACTTC
TRBJ1-2 | NA | TRBV4-1 | TRBD1 | CASSQLKQGAPGYTF | TGCGCCAGCAGCCAACTTAAACAGGGGGCCCCTGGCTACACCTTC
TRBJ2-4 | NA | TRBV28 | NA | CASSTNQNIQYF | TGTGCCAGCAGCACTAACCAAAACATTCAGTACTTC
TRBJ2-7 | few | TRBV12-3/TRBV12-4 | NA | CASSSWGYEQYF | TGTGCCAGCAGCTCGTGGGGTTACGAGCAGTACTTC
TRBJ2-3 | few | TRBV12-3/TRBV12-4 | TRBD1 | CASSRTGTTDTQYF | TGTGCCAGCAGTCGGACAGGGACTACAGATACGCAGTATTTT
TRBJ1-1 | many | TRBV20-1 | TRBD1 | CSADRGETEAFF | TGCAGTGCTGACAGGGGAGAGACTGAAGCTTTCTTT
TRBJ1-1 | few | TRBV13 | NA | CASSLATGFTEAFF | TGTGCCAGCAGCTTAGCTACAGGGTTTACTGAAGCTTTCTTT
TRBJ1-2 | many | TRBV20-1 | TRBD1 | CSATGTGHGYTF | TGCAGTGCTACCGGGACAGGGCATGGCTACACCTTC
TRBJ2-2 | NA | TRBV5-1 | NA | CASSERGGTGELFF | TGCGCCAGCAGCGAGCGAGGGGGGACCGGGGAGCTGTTTTTT
TRBJ1-3 | NA | TRBV28 | NA | CASESAGSGNSIYF | TGTGCCAGCGAATCCGCGGGCTCTGGAAACTCCATATATTTT
TRBJ2-3 | many | TRBV6-5 | NA | CASTKTNGDTQYF | TGTGCCAGCACCAAAACCAACGGGGATACGCAGTATTTT
TRBJ2-3 | many | TRBV10-3 | NA | CAISESGRGHSSTDTQYF | TGTGCCATCAGTGAGAGTGGCAGGGGACATTCTAGCACAGATACGCAGTATTTT
TRBJ2-3 | NA | TRBV11-2 | NA | CASSLTHSPSDTQYF | TGTGCCAGCAGCTTAACCCACAGCCCTAGTGATACGCAGTATTTT
TRBJ2-3 | few | TRBV5-1 | NA | CASSLYGTFSTDTQYF | TGCGCCAGCAGCTTGTACGGGACATTCAGCACAGATACGCAGTATTTT
TRBJ1-6 | NA | TRBV2 | TRBD1 | CASSETGGSYNSPLHF | TGTGCCAGCAGTGAAACAGGGGGCTCCTATAATTCACCCCTCCACTTT
TRBJ1-1 | many | TRBV10-3 | NA | CAISDPTVRRTFF | TGTGCCATCAGTGACCCGACAGTTAGAAGAACTTTCTTT
TRBJ1-2 | few | TRBV6-2/TRBV6-3 | NA | CASSYGQVFNYGYTF | TGTGCCAGCAGTTACGGGCAGGTCTTCAACTATGGCTACACCTTC
TRBJ2-7 | few | TRBV29-1 | NA | CSVGGGDEQYF | TGCAGCGTTGGAGGAGGGGACGAGCAGTACTTC
TRBJ1-2 | many | TRBV4-1 | NA | CASSQDTSAFLQGYGYTF | TGCGCCAGCAGCCAAGACACATCGGCTTTCCTGCAGGGCTATGGCTACACCTTC
TRBJ2-1 | few | TRBV4-2 | NA | CASSQGQGPTNEQFF | TGTGCCAGCAGCCAAGGGCAGGGGCCCACCAATGAGCAGTTCTTC
TRBJ2-7 | NA | TRBV2 | TRBD1 | CASRGTGSPYEQYF | TGTGCCAGCAGAGGGACAGGGTCCCCCTACGAGCAGTACTTC
TRBJ1-1 | NA | TRBV15 | NA | CATSRDGRGEAFF | TGTGCCACCAGCAGAGATGGCAGGGGAGAAGCTTTCTTT
TRBJ2-7 | few | TRBV25-1 | TRBD1 | CASSAWTGDYEQYF | TGTGCCAGCAGTGCCTGGACAGGAGACTACGAGCAGTACTTC
TRBJ1-6 | many | TRBV4-2 | NA | CASSREGVESPLHF | TGTGCCAGCAGCAGGGAGGGGGTGGAATCACCCCTCCACTTT
TRBJ1-5 | few | TRBV7-2 | NA | CASSLVIGASQPQHF | TGTGCCAGCAGCTTAGTGATCGGGGCGAGTCAGCCCCAGCATTTT
TRBJ2-4 | few | TRBV28 | NA | CASSPNPIGVGNIQYF | TGTGCCAGCAGTCCTAATCCGATAGGGGTGGGCAACATTCAGTACTTC
TRBJ1-6 | NA | TRBV12-3/TRBV12-4 | TRBD1 | CASTEQGAGYSPLHF | TGTGCCAGCACCGAACAGGGGGCGGGCTATTCACCCCTCCACTTT
TRBJ1-5 | NA | TRBV7-2 | NA | CASSSEVNQPQHF | TGTGCCAGCAGCTCGGAGGTAAATCAGCCCCAGCATTTT
TRBJ2-5 | few | TRBV5-1 | TRBD2 | CASSSRGGPTQYF | TGCGCCAGCAGCTCGCGGGGGGGCCCGACCCAGTACTTC
TRBJ2-5 | many | TRBV4-2 | TRBD1 | CASSQDSGGPETQYF | TGTGCCAGCAGCCAAGATTCAGGGGGCCCAGAGACCCAGTACTTC
TRBJ1-5 | NA | TRBV6-4 | NA | CASSEQGGYQPQHF | TGTGCCAGCAGTGAGCAGGGAGGATATCAGCCCCAGCATTTT
TRBJ1-4 | few | TRBV5-1 | NA | CASSPGTGIATNEKLFF | TGCGCCAGCAGCCCGGGGACCGGGATTGCAACTAATGAAAAACTGTTTTTT
TRBJ1-2 | NA | TRBV10-3 | NA | CAISGALYGYTF | TGTGCCATCAGCGGCGCACTCTATGGCTACACCTTC
TRBJ1-6 | NA | TRBV5-6 | NA | CASSLWRETNSPLHF | TGTGCCAGCAGCTTGTGGAGAGAAACTAATTCACCCCTCCACTTT
TRBJ1-2 | few | TRBV7-2 | TRBD1 | CASSFRDRGVGYTF | TGTGCCAGCAGCTTCCGGGACAGGGGTGTGGGCTACACCTTC
TRBJ1-2 | few | TRBV5-6 | NA | CASSLGELYGYTF | TGTGCCAGCAGCTTGGGGGAGCTCTATGGCTACACCTTC
TRBJ2-1 | many | TRBV9 | NA | CASSTGSKSHEQFF | TGTGCCAGCAGCACCGGGTCCAAGTCCCATGAGCAGTTCTTC
TRBJ2-7 | NA | TRBV25-1 | TRBD1 | CASSAGGHRSYEQYF | TGTGCCAGCAGTGCAGGGGGCCACCGCTCCTACGAGCAGTACTTC
TRBJ2-1 | NA | TRBV7-3 | TRBD2 | CASSLRTSGGAKFF | TGTGCCAGCAGCTTGCGGACTAGCGGGGGGGCCAAGTTCTTC
TRBJ2-1 | many | TRBV4-3 | TRBD1 | CASSHPGQARWDINEQFF | TGCGCCAGCAGCCATCCCGGACAGGCCCGGTGGGACATCAATGAGCAGTTCTTC
TRBJ2-5 | few | TRBV7-9 | TRBD2 | CASSDQGLALVREETQYF | TGTGCCAGCAGCGATCAAGGACTAGCTCTTGTGAGAGAAGAGACCCAGTACTTC
TRBJ1-1 | many | TRBV12-3/TRBV12-4 | NA | CASSPRQMNTEAFF | TGTGCCAGCAGTCCACGACAGATGAACACTGAAGCTTTCTTT
TRBJ2-1 | NA | TRBV2 | TRBD1 | CASSEARTGVEQFF | TGTGCCAGCAGTGAGGCGCGGACAGGGGTTGAGCAGTTCTTC
TRBJ1-4 | NA | TRBV6-6 | NA | CASSIQGTEKLFF | TGTGCCAGCAGTATACAGGGAACTGAAAAACTGTTTTTT
TRBJ2-1 | NA | TRBV6-1 | TRBD2 | CASSGKAGGDNEQFF | TGTGCCAGCAGTGGGAAAGCGGGGGGTGACAATGAGCAGTTCTTC
TRBJ2-1 | NA | TRBV6-2/TRBV6-3 | NA | CASTKRAGEREQFF | TGTGCCAGCACCAAACGGGCAGGGGAGAGAGAGCAGTTCTTC
TRBJ1-1 | few | TRBV28 | NA | CASSSPRRWGENTEAFF | TGTGCCAGCAGTTCCCCACGGAGGTGGGGGGAAAACACTGAAGCTTTCTTT
TRBJ2-2 | NA | TRBV29-1 | NA | CSVRTQGTGELFF | TGCAGCGTTCGGACGCAGGGCACCGGGGAGCTGTTTTTT